The text below deals with one T cell receptor beta chain. The source of the sample is a study of T cell repertoires in cytomegalovirus infection. Study-level information: Public TCR beta signatures marked donors with CMV infection and the matching HLA.

The V and J ends lost 1 base and 6 bases respectively, with 16 bases between them. Germline V gene sequence: CDR1 MGHRA, CDR2 YSYEKL. The CDR3 totals 16 residues. TCRdb passed the reads through MiXCR, listing each CDR3 protein once. Of approximately 500,000 distinct CDR3 sequences in the sample, approximately 17% were seen once. Sequencing input: CD8+ T cells from PBMCs. V and J are TRBV4-1 and TRBJ2-1; D may be TRBD2 (6 bases). This sequence was found in a human donor in good health (CMV status not recorded). Some clones in this sample may be carry-over from other donors' samples. The CDR3 DNA reads as TGCGCCAGCAGCCAAGGGATCGGGGGAAGTGCCAATGAGCAGTTCTTC. Its protein product is CASSQGIGGSANEQFF.